The next 30 T cell receptor beta chains were all read from a single sample in a study of blood T cell repertoires in COVID-19. Here immunoSEQ multiplex PCR was the method, and the copy in TCRdb shows in-frame clones only, minus some. Of approximately 360,000 clones listed, 70% to 90% were seen once; the top ten hold roughly 1.9%. Sequencing was performed on PBMCs or T cells enriched from blood (not recorded which). The receptor set was obtained from a man between 40 and 49 years old in a cohort exposed to, infected with or recovered from COVID-19 (not recorded which).

The chain combines TRBV28 with TRBJ1-1; D ambiguous. CDR1 MDHEN and CDR2 SYDVKM come from the germline V gene. The length of the CDR3 is 11 residues. V was cut by 8 bases and J by 5 bases, with 9 bases left in between. The CDR3: CASARNTEAFF. Written as DNA, the CDR3 is TGTGCCAGCGCCAGGAATACTGAAGCTTTCTTT. The whole variable domain, remainder taken from reference TRBV28 and TRBJ1-1, is DVKVTQSSRYLVKRTGEKVFLECVQDMDHENMFWYRQDPGLGLRLIYFSYDVKMKEKGDIPEGYSVSREKKERFSLILESASTNQTSMYLCASARNTEAFFGQGTRLTVV.

V usage is TRBV25-1 and J usage is TRBJ2-7, with D uncertain. CDR3 size: 13 residues. The V gene's germline CDR1 is MGHDK and CDR2 SYGVNS. Trimming removed 3 bases at V and 0 bases at J, with 6 bases between. Here the CDR3 DNA reads TGTGCCAGCAGTGAGGGCTTCTCCTACGAGCAGTACTTC. It translates to CASSEGFSYEQYF.

A remark on this clone: The sample carries other DNA sequences with the same CDR3. The V call is TRBV3-1 (or the pseudogene TRBV3-2), the J call TRBJ1-5, with a possible D match to TRBD1 (5 bases). The CDR3 covers 13 residues. CDR1 and CDR2 from the germline V gene are LGHDT and YNNKEL (reference sequence). Trimming shortened V by 1 base and J by 4 bases, and 5 bases separated the two germline ends. The CDR3 spells CASSQAGNQPQHF. CDR3 bases: TGTGCCAGCAGCCAAGCAGGGAATCAGCCCCAGCATTTT.

The CDR3 DNA reads as TGTGCCAGCAGTGTACTAGCGGGAGGGGGCGATGAGCAGTTCTTC. It specifies CASSVLAGGGDEQFF. The rearrangement uses TRBV6-4 and TRBJ2-1; TRBD2 agrees at 13 bases. The germline V gene has CDR1 MRHNA and CDR2 SNTAGT. Unmatched junction bases numbered 5, after V lost 4 bases and J lost 8 bases. The CDR3 spans 15 residues.

This chain joins TRBV5-1 and TRBJ1-1; perhaps TRBD1 as D (6 bases). V shed 4 bases and J shed 4 bases, with 14 bases lying between them. CDR3 length equals 14 residues. CDR1 SGHRS and CDR2 YFSETQ come from the germline V gene. The CDR3 protein is CASSVQGSGTEAFF. The CDR3, as DNA: TGCGCCAGCAGCGTACAGGGTTCGGGCACTGAAGCTTTCTTT.

The chain employs TRBV13 and TRBJ2-7; 8 bases match TRBD2. There are 15 residues in the CDR3. Germline lookup yields CDR1 PRHDT and CDR2 FYEKMQ (reference sequence). Trimming cost V 5 bases and J 5 bases; bases outside gene matches: 11. The CDR3 DNA follows: TGTGCCAGCAGCCGCGGGGGGACTAGTATCAACGAGCAGTACTTC. It encodes CASSRGGTSINEQYF.

The rearrangement links TRBV28 to TRBJ1-5, with D unclear. The CDR3 extends over 13 amino acids. The germline V and J ends were trimmed by 9 bases and 5 bases, with 14 bases remaining between them. From germline, CDR1 is MDHEN and CDR2 SYDVKM. CDR3 in DNA: TGTGCCAGTACGGGGAGGGTGGATCAGCCCCAGCATTTT. The encoded protein is CASTGRVDQPQHF.

The rearrangement links TRBV7-2 to TRBJ1-1, with D perhaps matching TRBD1 (5 bases). The CDR3 extends over 14 amino acids. V was shortened by 2 bases and J by 0 bases, with 7 bases between the two germline ends. The V gene's germline CDR1 is SGHTA and CDR2 FQGNSA. The CDR3 region is CASSLTGMNTEAFF. The CDR3 DNA is TGTGCCAGCAGCTTAACAGGAATGAACACTGAAGCTTTCTTT.

This chain joins TRBV5-1 and TRBJ2-6, with a tentative D call TRBD2 (5 bases). The V gene lost 0 bases and the J gene lost 0 bases, with 7 bases spanning the gap. The CDR3 runs 16 residues. The V gene's germline CDR1 is SGHRS and CDR2 YFSETQ. This CDR3 is CASSLVAGSGANVLTF. Here the CDR3 DNA reads TGCGCCAGCAGCTTGGTTGCGGGCTCTGGGGCCAACGTCCTGACTTTC.

A word on this clone: The same CDR3 arises from other DNA sequences in this sample as well. The rearrangement uses TRBV19 and TRBJ1-3; D may be TRBD1 (5 bases). Per germline, CDR1 LNHDA and CDR2 SQIVND (reference sequence). Trimming removed 6 bases from V and 1 base from J, with 10 bases in between. This CDR3 has 14 residues. CDR3 residues: CASSARGSGNTIYF. The DNA for the CDR3 is TGTGCCAGTAGCGCACGGGGGTCTGGAAACACCATATATTTT.

The chain couples TRBV19 to TRBJ2-1; 10 bases agree with TRBD2. Germline V CDR1 and CDR2: LNHDA, SQIVND (reference sequence). The CDR3 spans 16 residues. V lost 4 bases, J lost 9 bases, and 12 bases stayed unmatched. The DNA for the CDR3 is TGTGCCAGTAGTAATCCAGCGGGAGGGCAGATGAGTGAGCAGTTCTTC. It encodes CASSNPAGGQMSEQFF. Combining the CDR3 with reference TRBV19 and TRBJ2-1 gives the whole variable domain DGGITQSPKYLFRKEGQNVTLSCEQNLNHDAMYWYRQDPGQGLRLIYYSQIVNDFQKGDIAEGYSVSREKKESFPLTVTSAQKNPTAFYLCASSNPAGGQMSEQFFGPGTRLTVL.

This chain joins TRBV19 and TRBJ2-3, with 8 bases matching TRBD1. The junction had 13 bases not matched to a gene; V was cut back by 3 bases and J by 8 bases. Germline-derived CDR1 and CDR2 are LNHDA and SQIVND (reference sequence). The CDR3 has 16 amino acids. The CDR3 nucleotides are TGTGCCAGTAGTATCGCCGACAGGGGACCCCTGGGTACGCAGTATTTT. Protein sequence: CASSIADRGPLGTQYF. The variable domain in full, completed from reference TRBV19 and TRBJ2-3, reads DGGITQSPKYLFRKEGQNVTLSCEQNLNHDAMYWYRQDPGQGLRLIYYSQIVNDFQKGDIAEGYSVSREKKESFPLTVTSAQKNPTAFYLCASSIADRGPLGTQYFGPGTRLTVL.

V is TRBV10-1 and J is TRBJ2-7, with a weak D call TRBD1 (5 bases). Trimming took 0 bases from V and 5 from J, leaving 11 bases between them. From germline, CDR1 is WNHNN and CDR2 SYGVQD (reference sequence). The CDR3 extends over 14 amino acids. For the CDR3, the DNA is TGCGCCAGCAGTGAGTCCCCAGGGTGGCACGAGCAGTACTTC. It is translated as CASSESPGWHEQYF.

The chain links TRBV19 to TRBJ2-2; TRBD1 matches 9 bases. Germline CDR1 LNHDA, CDR2 SQIVND (reference sequence). Trimming at V came to 3 bases and at J to 6 bases, leaving 8 bases not matched to a gene. The CDR3 loop spans 16 amino acids. DNA of the CDR3: TGTGCCAGTAGTATCGGGACAGGGTCTTACTCCGGGGAGCTGTTTTTT. It codes for CASSIGTGSYSGELFF.

V usage is TRBV6-5 and J usage is TRBJ2-3; possible D gene TRBD2, 7 bases. CDR3 length: 14 amino acids. V was trimmed by 10 bases and J by 2 bases, leaving 16 bases between them. Germline V gene data show CDR1 as MNHEY and CDR2 as SVGAGI. The DNA of the CDR3 is TGTGCCACCCGGGGGGCGGGGTCCACAGATACGCAGTATTTT. Translated, it gives CATRGAGSTDTQYF.

The chain has TRBV11-2 and TRBJ1-1; 7 nucleotides align to TRBD1. This CDR3 region has 15 residues. With 4 bases clipped from V and 4 bases from J, the junction kept 9 bases outside the gene matches. The germline CDR1 and CDR2 sequences are SGHAT and FQNNGV. CDR3 sequence: CASSSTGAGGTEAFF. CDR3 DNA sequence: TGTGCCAGCAGCTCAACCGGGGCAGGGGGCACTGAAGCTTTCTTT.

This clone has just a few counts. This sequence joins TRBV5-1 and TRBJ2-3, with 7 bases identical to TRBD2. Trimming took 4 bases from V and 0 from J; bases not matched to a gene: 5. The CDR3 has 15 amino acids. The germline CDR1 and CDR2 sequences are SGHRS and YFSETQ. CDR3 amino acids: CASSNSGASTDTQYF. The CDR3, as DNA: TGCGCCAGCAGCAACAGCGGGGCTAGCACAGATACGCAGTATTTT.

A few counts support this clone. The chain combines TRBV7-8 with TRBJ2-7; 14 bases align to TRBD2. The CDR3 sequence is 17 residues long. Unmatched junction bases numbered 11, after V lost 5 bases and J lost 5 bases. Looked up from germline, CDR1 is SGHVS and CDR2 is FQNEAQ. CDR3 protein: CASSLLTSGRAGDEQYF. In DNA form, the CDR3 reads TGTGCCAGCAGCCTTTTGACTAGCGGGAGGGCGGGAGACGAGCAGTACTTC.

The chain couples TRBV9 to TRBJ1-5, with D uncertain. CDR3 length: 14 residues. Trimming removed 3 bases from V and 6 bases from J, with 13 bases in between. From germline, CDR1 is SGDLS and CDR2 YYNGEE. CDR3 in DNA: TGTGCCAGCAGCGCCAATACGGGGAGTCAGCCCCAGCATTTT. This codes for CASSANTGSQPQHF.

This chain joins TRBV10-3 and TRBJ1-2; TRBD1 matches at 7 bases. Looked up from germline, CDR1 is ENHRY and CDR2 is SYGVKD. The ends lost 1 base at V and 4 bases at J; junction bases unmatched: 3. CDR3 length: 14 residues. The CDR3 loop reads CAISELRDSYGYTF. In DNA form, the CDR3 reads TGTGCCATCAGTGAGTTGAGGGACAGCTATGGCTACACCTTC.

The rearrangement links TRBV13 to TRBJ2-7; tentatively, D is TRBD2 (5 bases). CDR1 and CDR2 (germline): PRHDT, FYEKMQ (reference sequence). This CDR3 contains 15 residues. Deletions cut 2 bases from V and 5 bases from J, with 16 bases between. The CDR3 protein is CASSLFELPGDEQYF. For the CDR3, the DNA is TGTGCCAGCAGCTTATTTGAACTCCCCGGGGACGAGCAGTACTTC. Combining the CDR3 with reference TRBV13 and TRBJ2-7 gives the whole variable domain AAGVIQSPRHLIKEKRETATLKCYPIPRHDTVYWYQQGPGQDPQFLISFYEKMQSDKGSIPDRFSAQQFSDYHSELNMSSLELGDSALYFCASSLFELPGDEQYFGPGTRLTVT.

The chain couples TRBV15 to TRBJ2-2; 10 bases match TRBD2. In germline, CDR1 is LNHNV, CDR2 YYDKDF (reference sequence). There are 17 residues in the CDR3. Germline trimming cut 0 bases from V and 4 bases from J; bases unmatched to any gene: 5. The CDR3 DNA is TGTGCCACCAGCAGAGACCTAGCGGGAGTCCGCACCGGGGAGCTGTTTTTT. Its translation: CATSRDLAGVRTGELFF. The full variable domain, its missing parts supplied by reference TRBV15 and TRBJ2-2, is DAMVIQNPRYQVTQFGKPVTLSCSQTLNHNVMYWYQQKSSQAPKLLFHYYDKDFNNEADTPDNFQSRRPNTSFCFLDIRSPGLGDTAMYLCATSRDLAGVRTGELFFGEGSRLTVL.

This clone was seen a single time. The chain links TRBV27 to TRBJ2-3; TRBD1 might be the D (9 bases). Germline values: CDR1 MNHEY, CDR2 SMNVEV (reference sequence). The CDR3 extends over 15 amino acids. Trimming stripped 10 bases from V and 1 base from J, with 18 bases between. The DNA for the CDR3 is TGTGCCACCCAAGCGGGGGACAGGGGCACAGATACGCAGTATTTT. As protein: CATQAGDRGTDTQYF.

The chain employs TRBV30 and TRBJ2-7; the match to TRBD2 covers 10 bases. CDR1 GTSNPN and CDR2 SVGIG come from the germline V gene (reference sequence). This CDR3 spans 16 amino acids. J was trimmed by 4 bases and V by 1 base; bases with no gene match: 10. CDR3 amino acids: CAWSALKLAGSYEQYF. CDR3 DNA: TGTGCCTGGAGTGCCTTAAAACTAGCGGGATCTTACGAGCAGTACTTC.

The V call is TRBV7-3, the J call TRBJ2-7, with D perhaps matching TRBD2 (6 bases). Germline loops: CDR1 SGHTA, CDR2 FQGTGA. Trimming shortened V by 5 bases and J by 0 bases, and 11 bases separated the two germline ends. The CDR3 covers 14 residues. CDR3 amino acids: CASSRTGDSYEQYF. DNA for the CDR3: TGTGCCAGCAGCCGGACGGGAGACTCCTACGAGCAGTACTTC.

This chain links TRBV19 with TRBJ1-5; 7 nucleotides agree with TRBD1. The J segment lost 6 bases and the V segment lost 5 bases, leaving 7 bases of the junction unmatched. The CDR3 sequence is 14 residues long. Per the germline V gene, CDR1 is LNHDA and CDR2 is SQIVND (reference sequence). Here the CDR3 reads CASSATGPGQPQHF. The CDR3 region has the DNA TGTGCCAGTAGTGCGACAGGGCCAGGTCAGCCCCAGCATTTT.

The chain carries TRBV18 and TRBJ2-3; tentatively, D is TRBD2 (5 bases). The germline CDR1 and CDR2 sequences are KGHSH and LQKENI. The CDR3 runs to 17 residues. V lost 2 bases and J 1 base, leaving 16 bases between the germline ends. The CDR3: CASSPTSKGVGTDTQYF. The DNA for the CDR3 is TGTGCCAGCTCACCAACCTCTAAGGGAGTTGGCACAGATACGCAGTATTTT. The variable domain in full, with the rest retrieved from reference TRBV18 and TRBJ2-3, is NAGVMQNPRHLVRRRGQEARLRCSPMKGHSHVYWYRQLPEEGLKFMVYLQKENIIDESGMPKERFSAEFPKEGPSILRIQQVVRGDSAAYFCASSPTSKGVGTDTQYFGPGTRLTVL.

The gene calls are TRBV19 and TRBJ2-5; 8 bases are a match to TRBD1. Looked up from germline, CDR1 is LNHDA and CDR2 is SQIVND (reference sequence). Unmatched junction bases numbered 7, after V lost 6 bases and J lost 4 bases. This CDR3 is 14 amino acids long. Here the CDR3 reads CASRRTQGGETQYF. DNA for the CDR3: TGTGCCAGTAGGCGGACACAGGGGGGAGAGACCCAGTACTTC.

The rearrangement uses TRBV27 and TRBJ2-3; 10 nucleotides line up with TRBD2. Germline V gene sequence: CDR1 MNHEY, CDR2 SMNVEV (reference sequence). This CDR3 contains 15 residues. The ends lost 6 bases at V and 8 bases at J; junction bases unmatched: 11. CDR3 amino acids: CASSTLLAGQATQYF. CDR3 in DNA: TGTGCCAGCAGCACACTACTAGCGGGGCAGGCTACGCAGTATTTT.

V and J are TRBV6-1 and TRBJ1-6; D might be TRBD1 (5 bases). This CDR3 has 15 amino acids. Germline V CDR1 and CDR2: MNHNS, SASEGT. V lost 3 bases to trimming and J lost 4 bases, with 10 bases between them. CDR3 sequence: CASSESRGYNSPLHF. The CDR3 DNA sequence: TGTGCCAGCAGTGAGTCTAGGGGATATAATTCACCCCTCCACTTT.